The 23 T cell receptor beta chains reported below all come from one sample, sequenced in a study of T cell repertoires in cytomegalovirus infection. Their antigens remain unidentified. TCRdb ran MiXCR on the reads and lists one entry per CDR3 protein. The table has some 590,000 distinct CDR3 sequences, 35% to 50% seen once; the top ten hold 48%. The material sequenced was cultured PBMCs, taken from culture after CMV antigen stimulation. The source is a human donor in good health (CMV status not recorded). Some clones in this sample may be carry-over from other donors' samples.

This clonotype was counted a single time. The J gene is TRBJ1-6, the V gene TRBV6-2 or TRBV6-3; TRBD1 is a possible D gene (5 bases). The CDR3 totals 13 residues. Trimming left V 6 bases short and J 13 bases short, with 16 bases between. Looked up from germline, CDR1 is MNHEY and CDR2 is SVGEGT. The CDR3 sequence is CASRWDALSPLHF. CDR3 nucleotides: TGTGCCAGCAGATGGGACGCCCTGAGCCCCCTCCACTTT.

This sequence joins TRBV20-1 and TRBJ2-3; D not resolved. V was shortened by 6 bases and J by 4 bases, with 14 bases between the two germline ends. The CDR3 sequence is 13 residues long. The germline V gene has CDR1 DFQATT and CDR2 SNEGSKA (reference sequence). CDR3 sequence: CSASLVTPDTQYF. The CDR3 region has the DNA TGCAGTGCCTCACTTGTCACACCAGATACGCAGTATTTT.

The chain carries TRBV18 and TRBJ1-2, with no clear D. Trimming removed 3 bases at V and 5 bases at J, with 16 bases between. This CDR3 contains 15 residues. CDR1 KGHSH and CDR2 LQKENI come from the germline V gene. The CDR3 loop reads CASSPLQRPAYGYTF. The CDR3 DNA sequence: TGTGCCAGCTCACCTCTACAAAGGCCCGCGTATGGCTACACCTTC. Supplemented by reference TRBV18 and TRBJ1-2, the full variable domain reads NAGVMQNPRHLVRRRGQEARLRCSPMKGHSHVYWYRQLPEEGLKFMVYLQKENIIDESGMPKERFSAEFPKEGPSILRIQQVVRGDSAAYFCASSPLQRPAYGYTFGSGTRLTVV.

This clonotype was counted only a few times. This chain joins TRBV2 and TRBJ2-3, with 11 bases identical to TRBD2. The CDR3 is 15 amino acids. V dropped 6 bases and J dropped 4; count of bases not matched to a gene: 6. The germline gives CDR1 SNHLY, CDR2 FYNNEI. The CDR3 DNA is TGTGCCAGCAGGGATAGCGGGAGGGCCCCAGATACGCAGTATTTT. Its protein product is CASRDSGRAPDTQYF.

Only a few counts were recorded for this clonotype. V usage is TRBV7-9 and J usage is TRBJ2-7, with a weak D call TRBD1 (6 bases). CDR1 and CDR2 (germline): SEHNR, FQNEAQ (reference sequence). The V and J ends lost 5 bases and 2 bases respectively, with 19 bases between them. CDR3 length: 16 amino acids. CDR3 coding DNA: TGTGCCAGCAGCCCACGGGGACATCCGGGACCCTACGAGCAGTACTTC. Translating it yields CASSPRGHPGPYEQYF.

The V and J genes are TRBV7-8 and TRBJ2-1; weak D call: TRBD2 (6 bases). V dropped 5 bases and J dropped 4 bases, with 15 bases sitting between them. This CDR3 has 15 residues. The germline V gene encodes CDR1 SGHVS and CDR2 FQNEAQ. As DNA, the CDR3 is TGTGCCAGCAGCCAGAGGGAGGATAGGTACAATGAGCAGTTCTTC. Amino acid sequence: CASSQREDRYNEQFF.

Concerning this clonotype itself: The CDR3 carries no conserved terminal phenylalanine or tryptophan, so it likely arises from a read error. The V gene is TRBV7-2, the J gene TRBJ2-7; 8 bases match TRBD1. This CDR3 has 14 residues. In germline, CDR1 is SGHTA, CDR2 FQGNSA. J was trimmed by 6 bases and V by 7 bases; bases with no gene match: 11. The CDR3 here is CASTTGDRTREQYL. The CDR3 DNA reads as TGTGCCAGCACTACGGGGGACAGGACACGCGAGCAGTACTTA.

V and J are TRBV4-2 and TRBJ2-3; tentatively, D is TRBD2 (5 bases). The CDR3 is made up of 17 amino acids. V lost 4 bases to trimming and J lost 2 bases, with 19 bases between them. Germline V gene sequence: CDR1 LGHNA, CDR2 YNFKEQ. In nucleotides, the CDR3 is TGTGCCAGCAGCCCGGGGAGTGGCGGGCCCATCACAGATACGCAGTATTTT. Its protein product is CASSPGSGGPITDTQYF.

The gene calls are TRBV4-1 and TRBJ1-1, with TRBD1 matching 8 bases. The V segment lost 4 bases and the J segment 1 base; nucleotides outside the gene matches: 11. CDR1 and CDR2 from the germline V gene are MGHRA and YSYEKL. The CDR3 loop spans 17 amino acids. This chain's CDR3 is CASSLAPTGTGNTEAFF. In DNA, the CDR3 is TGCGCCAGCAGCCTAGCCCCGACCGGGACAGGGAACACTGAAGCTTTCTTT.

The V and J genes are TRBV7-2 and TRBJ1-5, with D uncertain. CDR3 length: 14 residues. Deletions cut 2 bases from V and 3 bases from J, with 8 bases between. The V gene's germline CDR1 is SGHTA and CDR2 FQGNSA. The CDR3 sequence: CASSLQRINQPQHF. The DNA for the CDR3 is TGTGCCAGCAGCTTACAACGGATCAATCAGCCCCAGCATTTT. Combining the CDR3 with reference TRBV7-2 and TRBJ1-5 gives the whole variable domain GAGVSQSPSNKVTEKGKDVELRCDPISGHTALYWYRQSLGQGLEFLIYFQGNSAPDKSGLPSDRFSAERTGGSVSTLTIQRTQQEDSAVYLCASSLQRINQPQHFGDGTRLSIL.

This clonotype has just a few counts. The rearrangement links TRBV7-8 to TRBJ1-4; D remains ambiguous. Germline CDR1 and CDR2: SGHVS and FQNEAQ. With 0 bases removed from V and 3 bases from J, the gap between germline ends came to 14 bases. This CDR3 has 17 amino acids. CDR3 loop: CASSLAWFLGSNEKLFF. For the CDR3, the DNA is TGTGCCAGCAGCTTAGCGTGGTTTCTGGGATCTAATGAAAAACTGTTTTTT. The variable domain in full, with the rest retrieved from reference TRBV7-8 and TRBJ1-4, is GAGVSQSPRYKVAKRGQDVALRCDPISGHVSLFWYQQALGQGPEFLTYFQNEAQLDKSGLPSDRFFAERPEGSVSTLKIQRTQQEDSAVYLCASSLAWFLGSNEKLFFGSGTQLSVL.

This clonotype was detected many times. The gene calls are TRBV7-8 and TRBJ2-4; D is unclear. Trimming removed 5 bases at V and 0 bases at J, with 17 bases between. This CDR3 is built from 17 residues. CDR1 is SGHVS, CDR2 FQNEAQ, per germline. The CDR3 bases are TGTGCCAGCAGCCTCTCGGCTGTGATCCTAGCCAAAAACATTCAGTACTTC. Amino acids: CASSLSAVILAKNIQYF.

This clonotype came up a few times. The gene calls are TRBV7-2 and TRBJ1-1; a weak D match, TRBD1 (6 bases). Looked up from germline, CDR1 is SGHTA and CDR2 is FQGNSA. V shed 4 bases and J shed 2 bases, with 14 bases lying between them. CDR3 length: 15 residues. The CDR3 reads CASSSSAGANTEAFF. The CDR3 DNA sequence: TGTGCCAGCAGCTCCTCCGCGGGGGCCAACACTGAAGCTTTCTTT.

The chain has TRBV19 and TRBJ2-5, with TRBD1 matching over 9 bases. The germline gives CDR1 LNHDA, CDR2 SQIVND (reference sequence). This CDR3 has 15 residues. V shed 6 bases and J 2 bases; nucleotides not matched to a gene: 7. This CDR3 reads CASRDPGTGQETQYF. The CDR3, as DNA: TGTGCCAGTAGAGATCCCGGGACAGGGCAAGAGACCCAGTACTTC.

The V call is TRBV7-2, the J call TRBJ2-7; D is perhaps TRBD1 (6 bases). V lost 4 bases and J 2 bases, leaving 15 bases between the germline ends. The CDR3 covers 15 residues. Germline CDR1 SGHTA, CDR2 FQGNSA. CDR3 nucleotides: TGTGCCAGCAGCTCAACACAGGGAGCTGCCTACGAGCAGTACTTC. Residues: CASSSTQGAAYEQYF.

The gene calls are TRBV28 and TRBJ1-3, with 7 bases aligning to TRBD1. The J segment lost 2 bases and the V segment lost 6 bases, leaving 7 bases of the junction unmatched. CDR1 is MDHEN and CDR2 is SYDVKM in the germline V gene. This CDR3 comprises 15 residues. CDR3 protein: CASRDTGVTGNTIYF. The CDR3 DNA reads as TGTGCCAGCAGGGATACAGGGGTAACTGGAAACACCATATATTTT.

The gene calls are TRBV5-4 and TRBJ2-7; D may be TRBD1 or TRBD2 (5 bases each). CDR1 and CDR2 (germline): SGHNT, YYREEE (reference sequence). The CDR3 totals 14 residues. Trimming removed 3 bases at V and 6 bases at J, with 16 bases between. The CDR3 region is CASSSGTGLTEQYF. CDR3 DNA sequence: TGTGCCAGCAGCTCGGGGACGGGCCTTACCGAGCAGTACTTC.

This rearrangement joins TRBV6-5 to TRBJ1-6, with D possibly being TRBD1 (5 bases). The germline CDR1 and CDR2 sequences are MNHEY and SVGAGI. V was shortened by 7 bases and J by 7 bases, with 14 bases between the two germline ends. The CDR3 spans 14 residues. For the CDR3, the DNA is TGTGCCAGCACTCGAGGGGCCCCAAATTCACCCCTCCACTTT. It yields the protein CASTRGAPNSPLHF.

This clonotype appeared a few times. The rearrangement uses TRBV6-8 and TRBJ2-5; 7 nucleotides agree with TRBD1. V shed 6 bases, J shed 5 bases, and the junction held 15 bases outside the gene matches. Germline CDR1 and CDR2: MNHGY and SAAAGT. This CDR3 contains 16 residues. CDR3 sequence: CASRLTGVGRSETQYF. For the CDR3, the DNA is TGTGCCAGCAGATTAACAGGGGTCGGCCGGAGCGAGACCCAGTACTTC.

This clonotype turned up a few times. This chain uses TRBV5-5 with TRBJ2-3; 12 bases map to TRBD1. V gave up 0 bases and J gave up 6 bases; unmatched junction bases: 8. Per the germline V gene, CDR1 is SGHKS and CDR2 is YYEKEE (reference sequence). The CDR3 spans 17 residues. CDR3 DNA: TGTGCCAGCAGCTTGGAGGGACAGGGGGCCGAGGCTGATACGCAGTATTTT. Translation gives CASSLEGQGAEADTQYF.

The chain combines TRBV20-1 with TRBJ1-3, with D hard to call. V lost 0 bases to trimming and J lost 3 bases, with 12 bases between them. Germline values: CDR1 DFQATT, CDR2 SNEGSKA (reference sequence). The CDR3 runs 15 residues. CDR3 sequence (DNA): TGCAGTGCTAGAGACCCCCTGGCGGGTGGAAACACCATATATTTT. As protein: CSARDPLAGGNTIYF.

The DNA for the CDR3 is TGTGCCAGCAGGCGACTAGCGGGGCCCTACGAGCAGTACTTC. It yields the protein CASRRLAGPYEQYF. The V and J genes are TRBV6-1 and TRBJ2-7; 11 bases map to TRBD2. The CDR3 length is 14 residues. Unmatched junction bases numbered 3, after V lost 6 bases and J lost 2 bases. CDR1 and CDR2 (germline): MNHNS, SASEGT.

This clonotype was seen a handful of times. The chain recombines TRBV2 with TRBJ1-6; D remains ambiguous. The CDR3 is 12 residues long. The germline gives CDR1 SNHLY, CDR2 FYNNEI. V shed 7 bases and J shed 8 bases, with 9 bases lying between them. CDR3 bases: TGTGCCAGCACCGACCCTGATTCACCCCTCCACTTT. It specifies CASTDPDSPLHF.